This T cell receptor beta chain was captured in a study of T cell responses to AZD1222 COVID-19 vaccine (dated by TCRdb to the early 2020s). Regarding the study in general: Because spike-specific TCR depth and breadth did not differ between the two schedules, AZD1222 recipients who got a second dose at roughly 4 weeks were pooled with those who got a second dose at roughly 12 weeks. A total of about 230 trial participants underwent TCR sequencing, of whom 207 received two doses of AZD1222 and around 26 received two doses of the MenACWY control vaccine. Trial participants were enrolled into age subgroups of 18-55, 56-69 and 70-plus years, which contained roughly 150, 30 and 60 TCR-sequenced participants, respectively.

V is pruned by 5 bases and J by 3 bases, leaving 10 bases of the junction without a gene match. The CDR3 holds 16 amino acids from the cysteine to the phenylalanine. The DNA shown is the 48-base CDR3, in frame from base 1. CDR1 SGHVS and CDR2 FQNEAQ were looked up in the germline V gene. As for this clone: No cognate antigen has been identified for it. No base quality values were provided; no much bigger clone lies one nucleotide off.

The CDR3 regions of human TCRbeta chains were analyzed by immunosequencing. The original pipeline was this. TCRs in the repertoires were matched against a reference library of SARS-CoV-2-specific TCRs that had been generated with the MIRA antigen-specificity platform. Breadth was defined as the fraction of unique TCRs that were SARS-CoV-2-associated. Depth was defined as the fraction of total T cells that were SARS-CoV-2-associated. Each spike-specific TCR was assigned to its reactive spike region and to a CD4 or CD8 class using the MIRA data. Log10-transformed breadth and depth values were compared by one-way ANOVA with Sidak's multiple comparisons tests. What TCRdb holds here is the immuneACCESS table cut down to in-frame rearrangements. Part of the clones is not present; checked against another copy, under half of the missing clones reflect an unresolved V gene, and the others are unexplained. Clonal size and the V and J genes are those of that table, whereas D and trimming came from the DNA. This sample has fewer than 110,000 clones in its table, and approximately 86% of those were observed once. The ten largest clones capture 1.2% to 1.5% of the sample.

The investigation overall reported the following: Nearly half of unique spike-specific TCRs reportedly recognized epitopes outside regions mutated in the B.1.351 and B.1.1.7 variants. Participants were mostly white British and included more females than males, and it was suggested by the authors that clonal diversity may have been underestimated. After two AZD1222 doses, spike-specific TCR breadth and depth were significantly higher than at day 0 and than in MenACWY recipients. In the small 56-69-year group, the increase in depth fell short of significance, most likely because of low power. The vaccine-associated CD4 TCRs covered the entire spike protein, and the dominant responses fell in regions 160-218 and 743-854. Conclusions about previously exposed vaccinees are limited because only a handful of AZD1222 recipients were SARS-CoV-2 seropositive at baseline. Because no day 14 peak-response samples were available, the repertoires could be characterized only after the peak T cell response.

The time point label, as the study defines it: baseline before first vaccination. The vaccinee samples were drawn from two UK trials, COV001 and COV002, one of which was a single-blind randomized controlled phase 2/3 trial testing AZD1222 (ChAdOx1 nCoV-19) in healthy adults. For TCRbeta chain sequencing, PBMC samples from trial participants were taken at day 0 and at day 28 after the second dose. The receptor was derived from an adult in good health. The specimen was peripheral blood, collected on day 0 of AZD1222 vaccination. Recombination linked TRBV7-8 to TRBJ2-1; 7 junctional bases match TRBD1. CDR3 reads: CASSLDRKSIYNEQFF. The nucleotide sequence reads TGTGCCAGCAGCCTGGACAGGAAAAGCATCTACAATGAGCAGTTCTTC.